This T cell receptor beta chain was identified in a study of graft-versus-host responses after intestinal transplantation. Study-level information: Multivisceral, liver-intestinal, or isolated intestinal grafts were transplanted into recipients. Anti-thymocyte globulin induction was given to all recipients, followed by tacrolimus and steroids for approximately three years.

The method was immunoSEQ multiplex PCR; TCRdb's version includes in-frame clones alone and lacks a portion of them. Of approximately 120,000 clones listed, just over 90% are singletons. Overall study results and limits: GvH clones turned up in recipient marrow; some had shown up first in ileum or blood. Individuals carrying graft-donor T cell macrochimerism showed high graft-versus-host to host-versus-graft clonal ratios in allografts.

The CDR3 length is 12 residues. The V and J ends lost 6 bases and 13 bases, in that order; junction bases with no gene match: 7. Looked up from germline, CDR1 is MNHEY and CDR2 is SVGAGI. Concerning this clone: What it recognizes is unknown.

The receptor was derived from a human donor who received an intestinal transplant. The sequences come from unstimulated CD4+ T cells sorted from spleen or lymph node cells, collected before intestinal transplant. V and J are TRBV6-5 and TRBJ2-4; the match to TRBD2 covers 9 bases. The CDR3 spells CASSPGTSMQYF. The DNA of the CDR3 is TGTGCCAGCAGCCCCGGGACTAGCATGCAGTACTTC.